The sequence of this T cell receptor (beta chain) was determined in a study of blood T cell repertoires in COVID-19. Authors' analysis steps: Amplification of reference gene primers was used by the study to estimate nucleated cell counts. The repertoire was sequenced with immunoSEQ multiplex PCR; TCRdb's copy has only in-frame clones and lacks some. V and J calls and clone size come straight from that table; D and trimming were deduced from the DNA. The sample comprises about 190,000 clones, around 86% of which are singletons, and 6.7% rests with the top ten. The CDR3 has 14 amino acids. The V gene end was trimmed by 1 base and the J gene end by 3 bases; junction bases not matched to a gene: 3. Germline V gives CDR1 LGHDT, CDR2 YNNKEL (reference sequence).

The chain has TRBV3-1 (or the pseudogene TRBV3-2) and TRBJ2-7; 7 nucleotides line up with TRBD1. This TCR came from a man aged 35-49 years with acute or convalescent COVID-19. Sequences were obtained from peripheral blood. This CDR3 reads CASSQADRNYEQYF. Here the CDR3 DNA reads TGTGCCAGCAGCCAAGCGGACAGGAACTACGAGCAGTACTTC.